Sequencing of this T cell receptor (beta chain) was carried out in a study of blood T cells in healthy people across ages. Primed by a sample-barcoded 5' primer and a J-beta primer mix, a second PCR proceeded for about 7 to 11 cycles. TCRdb re-called the 5' RACE reads with MiXCR, one entry per CDR3 protein. The table lists 590,000 or so distinct CDR3 sequences, about 30% of them singletons. About this clonotype itself: Its specificity is not known. This may come from a read error, since a much larger clone is one base off.

The study's findings and limits: Because donor CMV status was unknown, expanded clonotype changes were possibly confounded.

Germline CDR1 is MDHEN and CDR2 is SYDVKM. This CDR3 has 14 residues. V was trimmed by 10 bases and J by 7 bases, leaving 19 bases between them. Each donor was a healthy Caucasian individual from Russia, aged about 6 to 100. This TCR came from a woman older than 75 in good health. The gene calls are TRBV28 and TRBJ1-4; D may be TRBD1 (6 bases). Sample: blood. The CDR3 DNA follows: TGTGCCAACAGCGAACAGGGCATACGTGAAAAACTGTTTTTT. This codes for CANSEQGIREKLFF.